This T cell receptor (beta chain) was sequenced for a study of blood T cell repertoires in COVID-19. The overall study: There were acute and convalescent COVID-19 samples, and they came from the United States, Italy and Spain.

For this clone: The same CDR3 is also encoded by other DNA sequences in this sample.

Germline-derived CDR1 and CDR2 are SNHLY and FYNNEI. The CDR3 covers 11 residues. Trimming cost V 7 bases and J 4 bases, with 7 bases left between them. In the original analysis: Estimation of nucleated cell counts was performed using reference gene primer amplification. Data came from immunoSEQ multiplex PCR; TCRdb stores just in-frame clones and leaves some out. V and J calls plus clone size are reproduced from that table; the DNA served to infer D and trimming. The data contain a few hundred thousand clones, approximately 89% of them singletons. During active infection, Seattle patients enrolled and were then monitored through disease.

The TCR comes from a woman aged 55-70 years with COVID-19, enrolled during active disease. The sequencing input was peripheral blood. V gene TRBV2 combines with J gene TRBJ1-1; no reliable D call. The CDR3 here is CASTGSTEAFF. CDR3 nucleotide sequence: TGTGCCAGCACGGGGAGCACTGAAGCTTTCTTT.